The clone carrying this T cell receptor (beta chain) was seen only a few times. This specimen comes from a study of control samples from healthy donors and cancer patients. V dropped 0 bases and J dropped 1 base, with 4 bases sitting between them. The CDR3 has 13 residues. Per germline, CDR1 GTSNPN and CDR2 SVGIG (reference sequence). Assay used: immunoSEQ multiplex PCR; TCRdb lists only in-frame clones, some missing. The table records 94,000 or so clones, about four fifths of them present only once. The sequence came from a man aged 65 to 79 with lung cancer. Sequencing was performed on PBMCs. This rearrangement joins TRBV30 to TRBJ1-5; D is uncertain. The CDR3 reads CAWSVSSNQPQHF. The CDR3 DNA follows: TGTGCCTGGAGTGTATCAAGCAATCAGCCCCAGCATTTT.